This T cell receptor beta chain originates from a study of blood T cell repertoires in COVID-19. On the study more broadly: Samples taken during acute and convalescent COVID-19 were collected in the United States, Italy and Spain. Sources were T cells, B-cell-depleted T cells, or PBMCs; the material itself was cDNA or gDNA.

Seattle-derived patients entered the study during active infection and were followed longitudinally. In the original analysis: Reference gene primer amplification in the assay estimated nucleated cell counts. Assay: immunoSEQ multiplex PCR; the TCRdb copy retains only in-frame clones and omits some. That table supplies the V and J calls and clone size; D and trimming were determined from the DNA. The sample has some 230,000 clones, around 83% seen once. This receptor was obtained from a woman of 80 years or more with COVID-19, enrolled during active disease. Input material: peripheral blood.

CDR3 sequence (DNA): TGTGCCATCAGTGAGTTGACCGGGGCGGGGTTCACAGATACGCAGTATTTT. This gives the protein CAISELTGAGFTDTQYF. V usage is TRBV10-3 and J usage is TRBJ2-3, with D perhaps matching TRBD2 (6 bases). CDR1 and CDR2 (germline): ENHRY, SYGVKD. V was trimmed by 1 base and J by 2 bases, leaving 16 bases between them. The length of the CDR3 is 17 residues.